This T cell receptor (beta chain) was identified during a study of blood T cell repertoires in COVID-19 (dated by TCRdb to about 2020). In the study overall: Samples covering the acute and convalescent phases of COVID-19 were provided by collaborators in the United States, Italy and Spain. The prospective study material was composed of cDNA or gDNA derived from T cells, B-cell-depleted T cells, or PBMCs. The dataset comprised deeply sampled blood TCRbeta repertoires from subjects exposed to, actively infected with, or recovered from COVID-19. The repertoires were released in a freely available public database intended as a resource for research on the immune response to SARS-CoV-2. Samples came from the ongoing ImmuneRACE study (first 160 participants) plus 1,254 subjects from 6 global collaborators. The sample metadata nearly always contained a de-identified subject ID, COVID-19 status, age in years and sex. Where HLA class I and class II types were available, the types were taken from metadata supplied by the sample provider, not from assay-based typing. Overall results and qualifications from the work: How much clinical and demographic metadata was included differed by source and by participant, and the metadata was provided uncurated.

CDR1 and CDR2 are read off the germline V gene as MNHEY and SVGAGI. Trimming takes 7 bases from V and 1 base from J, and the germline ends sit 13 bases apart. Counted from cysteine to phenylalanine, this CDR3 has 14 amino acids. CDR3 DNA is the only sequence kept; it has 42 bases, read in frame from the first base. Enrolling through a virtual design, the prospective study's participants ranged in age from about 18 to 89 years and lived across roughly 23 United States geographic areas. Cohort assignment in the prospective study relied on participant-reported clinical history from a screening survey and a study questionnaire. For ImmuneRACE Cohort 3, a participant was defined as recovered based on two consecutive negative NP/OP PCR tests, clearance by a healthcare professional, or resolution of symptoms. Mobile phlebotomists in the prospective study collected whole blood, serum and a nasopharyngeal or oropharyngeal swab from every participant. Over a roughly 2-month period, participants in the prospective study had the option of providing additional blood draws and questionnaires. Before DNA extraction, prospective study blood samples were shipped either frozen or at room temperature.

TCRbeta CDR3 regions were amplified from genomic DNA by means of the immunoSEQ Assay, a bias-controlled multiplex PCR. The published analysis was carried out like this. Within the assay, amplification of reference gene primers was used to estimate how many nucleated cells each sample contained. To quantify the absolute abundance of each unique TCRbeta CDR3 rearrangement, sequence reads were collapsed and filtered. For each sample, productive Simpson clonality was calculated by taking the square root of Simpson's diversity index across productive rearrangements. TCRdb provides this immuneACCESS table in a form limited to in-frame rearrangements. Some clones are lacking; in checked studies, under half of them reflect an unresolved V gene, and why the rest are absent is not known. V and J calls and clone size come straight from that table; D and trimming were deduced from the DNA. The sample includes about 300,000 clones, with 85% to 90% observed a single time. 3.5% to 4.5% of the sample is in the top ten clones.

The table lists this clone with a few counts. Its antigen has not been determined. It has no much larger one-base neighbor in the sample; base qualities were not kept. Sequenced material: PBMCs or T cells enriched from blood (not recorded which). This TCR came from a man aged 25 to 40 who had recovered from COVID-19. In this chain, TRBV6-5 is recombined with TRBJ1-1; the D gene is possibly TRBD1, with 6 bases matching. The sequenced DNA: TGTGCCAGCAACTTAGGACAGCCGAACACTGAAGCTTTCTTT. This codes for CASNLGQPNTEAFF.